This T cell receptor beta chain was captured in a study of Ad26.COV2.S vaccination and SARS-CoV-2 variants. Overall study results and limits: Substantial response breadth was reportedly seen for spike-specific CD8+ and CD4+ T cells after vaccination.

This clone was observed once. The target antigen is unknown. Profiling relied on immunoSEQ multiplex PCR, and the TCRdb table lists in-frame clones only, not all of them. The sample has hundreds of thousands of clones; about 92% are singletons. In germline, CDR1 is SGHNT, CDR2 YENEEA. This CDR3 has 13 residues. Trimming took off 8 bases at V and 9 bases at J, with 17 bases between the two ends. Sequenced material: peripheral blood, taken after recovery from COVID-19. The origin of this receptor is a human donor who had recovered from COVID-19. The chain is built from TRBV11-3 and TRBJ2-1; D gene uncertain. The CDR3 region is CASGPTRKGEQFF. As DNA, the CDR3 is TGTGCCAGCGGCCCCACACGGAAGGGTGAGCAGTTCTTC. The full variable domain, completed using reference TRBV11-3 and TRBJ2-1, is EAGVVQSPRYKIIEKKQPVAFWCNPISGHNTLYWYLQNLGQGPELLIRYENEEAVDDSQLPKDRFSAERLKGVDSTLKIQPAELGDSAVYLCASGPTRKGEQFFGPGTRLTVL.